This passage covers 32 T cell receptor beta chains from one sample sequenced in a study of control samples from healthy donors and cancer patients. Measured with immunoSEQ multiplex PCR; TCRdb has only the in-frame clones, and not every one. The sample holds about 59,000 clones; about 92% are singletons and the top ten take 1.7%. The sequencing sample was made of PBMCs. These receptors were collected from a man in his forties with colorectal cancer.

This clone was seen a single time. The chain links TRBV11-3 to TRBJ2-7; no clear D gene. This CDR3 is built from 11 residues. Germline values: CDR1 SGHNT, CDR2 YENEEA. V was pared by 8 bases and J by 7 bases, with 12 bases between. CDR3 bases: TGTGCCAGCGGGGTACAGTATGAGCAGTACTTC. Its protein product is CASGVQYEQYF.

The J gene is TRBJ1-2, the V gene TRBV25-1, with TRBD1 identical over 8 bases. The J segment lost 8 bases and the V segment lost 4 bases, leaving 0 bases of the junction unmatched. CDR3 length equals 11 residues. Germline V CDR1 and CDR2: MGHDK, SYGVNS. This CDR3 is CASSGQGGYTF. DNA of the CDR3: TGTGCCAGCAGTGGACAGGGGGGCTACACCTTC.

The chain uses TRBV28 and TRBJ2-5; 9 positions agree with TRBD1. The trim removed 4 bases at V and 4 bases at J, leaving 10 bases unmatched. The CDR3 is 16 residues long. Per the germline V gene, CDR1 is MDHEN and CDR2 is SYDVKM. The CDR3 DNA is TGTGCCAGCAGTTCCATTTGGACAGGGGATGGAGAGACCCAGTACTTC. This gives the protein CASSSIWTGDGETQYF. The full variable domain, completed using reference TRBV28 and TRBJ2-5, is DVKVTQSSRYLVKRTGEKVFLECVQDMDHENMFWYRQDPGLGLRLIYFSYDVKMKEKGDIPEGYSVSREKKERFSLILESASTNQTSMYLCASSSIWTGDGETQYFGPGTRLLVL.

The chain has TRBV3-1 (or the pseudogene TRBV3-2) and TRBJ2-7; 9 nucleotides agree with TRBD2. The CDR3 is made up of 15 amino acids. Germline V lookup: CDR1 LGHDT, CDR2 YNNKEL (reference sequence). The trim removed 4 bases at V and 7 bases at J, leaving 11 bases unmatched. For the CDR3, the DNA is TGTGCCAGCAGCCTCCTTAGCGGGGGAGGTGGAGAGCAGTACTTC. It yields the protein CASSLLSGGGGEQYF.

The V gene is TRBV5-1, the J gene TRBJ2-7; D not resolved. Germline V gene data show CDR1 as SGHRS and CDR2 as YFSETQ. The length of the CDR3 is 14 residues. V shed 0 bases and J shed 3 bases, with 10 bases lying between them. Here the CDR3 DNA reads TGCGCCAGCAGCTTGGGTTCCCAGATCTACGAGCAGTACTTC. Protein: CASSLGSQIYEQYF.

The genes are TRBV6-1 and TRBJ1-1; D ambiguous. Germline V gene sequence: CDR1 MNHNS, CDR2 SASEGT. V was shortened by 1 base and J by 0 bases, with 6 bases between the two germline ends. The CDR3 loop spans 14 amino acids. CDR3 loop: CASSEVDLNTEAFF. The CDR3 nucleotides are TGTGCCAGCAGTGAAGTGGATTTGAACACTGAAGCTTTCTTT.

The chain couples TRBV11-2 to TRBJ2-5; 9 bases line up with TRBD1. Germline assignment: CDR1 SGHAT and CDR2 FQNNGV. This CDR3 comprises 15 residues. V shed 2 bases, J shed 4 bases, and the junction held 5 bases outside the gene matches. This CDR3 reads CASSLNRDRVETQYF. The CDR3 coding sequence is TGTGCCAGCAGCTTAAACCGGGACAGGGTAGAGACCCAGTACTTC.

To note about this clone: Germline and junction disagree at one end, which may indicate a read error. Other DNA sequences of this sample code for an identical CDR3. The rearrangement uses TRBV11-2 and TRBJ2-7; the D gene is possibly TRBD1 (6 bases). The CDR3 is made up of 13 amino acids. Per the germline V gene, CDR1 is SGHAT and CDR2 is FQNNGV. CDR3 amino acids: CASSRQENYEQYF. In DNA, the CDR3 is TGCGCCAGCAGTAGACAGGAGAACTACGAGCAGTACTTC.

The rearrangement joins TRBV7-2 to TRBJ1-1; D remains ambiguous. This CDR3 region has 12 residues. Trimming left V 5 bases short and J 10 bases short, with 14 bases between. Germline V gene sequence: CDR1 SGHTA, CDR2 FQGNSA. The CDR3 loop reads CASSRDQERAFF. CDR3 nucleotide sequence: TGTGCCAGCAGCCGAGACCAGGAGAGAGCTTTCTTT.

This chain joins TRBV6-2 or TRBV6-3 and TRBJ2-7; no clear D. V lost 0 bases and J lost 8, with 5 bases in between. This CDR3 has 11 residues. Germline V gene data show CDR1 as MNHEY and CDR2 as SVGEGT. The CDR3 coding sequence is TGTGCCAGCAGTTACTCGGGCCAGCAGTACTTC. It yields the protein CASSYSGQQYF.

The rearrangement uses TRBV10-1 and TRBJ1-5; D ambiguous. The CDR3 has 16 amino acids. CDR1 and CDR2 from the germline V gene are WNHNN and SYGVQD (reference sequence). The V end was cut by 8 bases, the J end by 3 bases, with 20 bases between. The CDR3 coding sequence is TGCGCCAGCCTTATGGTGAATTTGGTAGACAATCAGCCCCAGCATTTT. This gives the protein CASLMVNLVDNQPQHF.

A note on this clone: At the DNA level, this CDR3 is encoded by other sequences in the same sample as well. The chain combines TRBV5-6 with TRBJ2-7; D is uncertain. Trimming cost V 5 bases and J 4 bases, with 10 bases left between them. The CDR3 runs 12 residues. CDR1 is SGHDT and CDR2 is YYEEEE in the germline V gene. CDR3 loop: CASSTLSYEQYF. As DNA, the CDR3 is TGTGCCAGCAGTACACTCAGTTACGAGCAGTACTTC.

The J gene is TRBJ1-6, the V gene TRBV19; D possibly corresponds to TRBD1 (6 bases). CDR1 LNHDA and CDR2 SQIVND come from the germline V gene (reference sequence). Trimming pared 6 bases from V and 7 bases from J, leaving 13 bases between. The CDR3 runs 14 residues. The CDR3 region has the DNA TGTGCCAGTAGCCCTGGACAGCTGAATTCACCCCTCCACTTT. As protein: CASSPGQLNSPLHF.

The V and J genes are TRBV2 and TRBJ2-7, with unresolved D. Trimming stripped 3 bases from V and 3 bases from J, with 6 bases between. The CDR3 has 12 amino acids. Per germline, CDR1 SNHLY and CDR2 FYNNEI. For the CDR3, the DNA is TGTGCCAGCAGTGACAGCCTCTACGAGCAGTACTTC. Protein: CASSDSLYEQYF.

The chain joins TRBV5-8 to TRBJ2-7; tentative D call: TRBD1 (6 bases). V was pared by 4 bases and J by 2 bases, with 16 bases between. Germline CDR1 and CDR2: SGHTS and YDEGEE. The CDR3 covers 15 residues. The CDR3 sequence: CASSESYRVPYEQYF. CDR3 DNA: TGTGCCAGCAGCGAGTCGTACAGGGTGCCCTACGAGCAGTACTTC.

J is TRBJ2-1 and V is TRBV7-2; 11 bases align to TRBD2. The ends lost 4 bases at V and 0 bases at J; junction bases unmatched: 8. CDR3 length equals 18 residues. Germline V gene lookup returns CDR1 SGHTA and CDR2 FQGNSA. The CDR3 nucleotides read TGTGCCAGCAGCTCGGGACTAGCGGCTTTGAGCTCCTACAATGAGCAGTTCTTC. This sequence encodes CASSSGLAALSSYNEQFF. Filled out from reference TRBV7-2 and TRBJ2-1, the complete variable domain reads GAGVSQSPSNKVTEKGKDVELRCDPISGHTALYWYRQSLGQGLEFLIYFQGNSAPDKSGLPSDRFSAERTGGSVSTLTIQRTQQEDSAVYLCASSSGLAALSSYNEQFFGPGTRLTVL.

The gene calls are TRBV30 and TRBJ1-6, with unresolved D. The CDR3 length is 13 residues. Germline V CDR1 and CDR2: GTSNPN, SVGIG (reference sequence). Trimming removed 5 bases at V and 5 bases at J, with 10 bases between. CDR3 in DNA: TGTGCCTGGGACTCTTCCCATAATTCACCCCTCCACTTT. Protein: CAWDSSHNSPLHF. The whole variable domain, remainder taken from reference TRBV30 and TRBJ1-6, is SQTIHQWPATLVQPVGSPLSLECTVEGTSNPNLYWYRQAAGRGLQLLFYSVGIGQISSEVPQNLSASRPQDRQFILSSKKLLLSDSGFYLCAWDSSHNSPLHFGNGTRLTVT.

The V call is TRBV19, the J call TRBJ2-1, with 9 bases lining up with TRBD1. Germline V gene lookup returns CDR1 LNHDA and CDR2 SQIVND (reference sequence). The CDR3 has 15 amino acids. V was pared by 3 bases and J by 6 bases, with 6 bases of the junction left unmatched. CDR3 protein: CASSMTGTGRNEQFF. Written as DNA, the CDR3 is TGTGCCAGTAGTATGACCGGGACAGGGCGCAATGAGCAGTTCTTC.

The rearrangement uses TRBV2 and TRBJ1-2; no firm D call. Per germline, CDR1 SNHLY and CDR2 FYNNEI. Trimming shortened V by 6 bases and J by 0 bases, and 17 bases separated the two germline ends. The CDR3 covers 16 residues. Written as DNA, the CDR3 is TGTGCCAGCAGCGAATCGAGGGTCCCAACTAACTATGGCTACACCTTC. Translation: CASSESRVPTNYGYTF.

In its sample, this clone was seen once. This chain joins TRBV19 and TRBJ2-6; D call uncertain. The germline CDR1 and CDR2 sequences are LNHDA and SQIVND (reference sequence). The CDR3 spans 15 residues. The ends were cut back, 8 bases at V and 0 bases at J, with 11 bases in the middle. CDR3 sequence: CASGYLSSGANVLTF. The CDR3 coding sequence is TGTGCCAGTGGTTACCTGAGCTCTGGGGCCAACGTCCTGACTTTC. Complete variable domain (other parts from reference TRBV19 and TRBJ2-6): DGGITQSPKYLFRKEGQNVTLSCEQNLNHDAMYWYRQDPGQGLRLIYYSQIVNDFQKGDIAEGYSVSREKKESFPLTVTSAQKNPTAFYLCASGYLSSGANVLTFGAGSRLTVL.

The genes are TRBV5-1 and TRBJ2-3; 8 positions match TRBD2. CDR3 size: 15 residues. The V segment lost 2 bases and the J segment 3 bases; nucleotides outside the gene matches: 5. Germline CDR1 reads SGHRS; CDR2 reads YFSETQ. Here the CDR3 DNA reads TGCGCCAGCAGCTTTGGCAGCGGGGGTACAGATACGCAGTATTTT. It is translated as CASSFGSGGTDTQYF.

The V and J genes are TRBV6-1 and TRBJ1-5; no definite D call. The V end lost 2 bases, the J end lost 9 bases, and 5 bases lay between the germline ends. CDR1 and CDR2 (germline): MNHNS, SASEGT. The CDR3 runs 11 residues. The CDR3 loop is CASSEPGPQHF. The CDR3 DNA reads TGTGCCAGCAGTGAACCGGGGCCCCAGCATTTT.

The rearrangement joins TRBV18 to TRBJ1-1; a possible D gene is TRBD1 (5 bases). The ends were cut back, 3 bases at V and 6 bases at J, with 20 bases in the middle. CDR3 length: 16 amino acids. Germline V gene sequence: CDR1 KGHSH, CDR2 LQKENI. The CDR3 here is CASSPTSWGPSAEAFF. For the CDR3, the DNA is TGTGCCAGCTCACCGACCTCATGGGGACCCAGCGCTGAAGCTTTCTTT.

V gene TRBV2 combines with J gene TRBJ1-2; D is unresolved. V was trimmed by 3 bases and J by 4 bases, leaving 12 bases between them. The CDR3 has 14 amino acids. Germline CDR1 is SNHLY and CDR2 is FYNNEI. The CDR3 DNA is TGTGCCAGCAGTGATTGGAGTCTCGGCTATGGCTACACCTTC. Translated, it gives CASSDWSLGYGYTF.

The chain combines TRBV7-2 with TRBJ2-2, with TRBD2 as a possible D gene (6 bases). This CDR3 spans 16 amino acids. Germline CDR1 and CDR2: SGHTA and FQGNSA. Trimming left V 4 bases short and J 2 bases short, with 14 bases between. This CDR3 is CASSWTLAKNTGELFF. DNA for the CDR3: TGTGCCAGCAGCTGGACACTAGCTAAAAACACCGGGGAGCTGTTTTTT.

The chain carries TRBV7-3 and TRBJ1-1; D remains unclear. The germline CDR1 and CDR2 sequences are SGHTA and FQGTGA. The CDR3 is made up of 13 amino acids. Trimming cost V 1 base and J 3 bases, with 6 bases left between them. CDR3 in DNA: TGTGCCAGCAGCTTAAGACGGGACACTGAAGCTTTCTTT. This gives the protein CASSLRRDTEAFF.

The chain employs TRBV5-4 and TRBJ1-6, with 7 bases matching TRBD1. The V gene end was trimmed by 0 bases and the J gene end by 9 bases; junction bases not matched to a gene: 9. Looked up from germline, CDR1 is SGHNT and CDR2 is YYREEE (reference sequence). The CDR3 is made up of 16 amino acids. The CDR3 nucleotides read TGTGCCAGCAGCTTGGCCGGACAGGTGTTAGGTTCACCCCTCCACTTT. This encodes CASSLAGQVLGSPLHF.

This clone showed up just once. The V gene is TRBV7-2, the J gene TRBJ2-5, with 14 bases fitting TRBD2. Per the germline V gene, CDR1 is SGHTA and CDR2 is FQGNSA. V lost 4 bases, J lost 2 bases, and 3 bases stayed unmatched. CDR3 length equals 16 residues. CDR3 sequence reads: CASSSGLAGGQETQYF. DNA for the CDR3: TGTGCCAGCAGCTCAGGACTAGCGGGGGGTCAAGAGACCCAGTACTTC.

The rearrangement links TRBV7-8 to TRBJ1-2, with no clear D. The CDR3 runs to 14 residues. V was cut by 6 bases and J by 5 bases, with 16 bases left in between. CDR1 and CDR2 (germline): SGHVS, FQNEAQ. The CDR3 is CASRNGREGYGYTF. The CDR3 DNA follows: TGTGCCAGCAGAAACGGACGGGAAGGGTATGGCTACACCTTC.

J is TRBJ2-1 and V is TRBV7-2, with 10 bases that match TRBD1. CDR1 is SGHTA and CDR2 is FQGNSA in the germline V gene. Trimming took 6 bases from V and 9 from J; bases not matched to a gene: 14. The CDR3 length is 16 residues. CDR3 coding DNA: TGTGCCAGCAGTCTTGGCGGACAGGGGGAGCTGGGTGAGCAGTTCTTC. This codes for CASSLGGQGELGEQFF.

The chain recombines TRBV7-9 with TRBJ2-7; D not resolved. V was trimmed by 2 bases and J by 0 bases, leaving 11 bases between them. CDR3 length equals 15 residues. CDR1 is SEHNR, CDR2 FQNEAQ, per germline (reference sequence). The CDR3 DNA follows: TGTGCCAGCAGCTTATCGCAGGCCGCCTCCTACGAGCAGTACTTC. Its protein is CASSLSQAASYEQYF.

The CDR3 coding sequence is TGCGCCAGCAGCCAAGCTGTTGCCCACGCGAACACCGGGGAGCTGTTTTTT. Its protein is CASSQAVAHANTGELFF. The chain couples TRBV4-3 to TRBJ2-2; no clear D. Germline CDR1 reads LGHNA; CDR2 reads YSLEER. This CDR3 is built from 17 residues. V lost 1 base, J lost 0 bases, and 12 bases lay in between.